This paragraph covers one T cell receptor beta chain sequence. The CDR3 length is 13 residues. Germline loops: CDR1 SGHKS, CDR2 YYEKEE (reference sequence). With 3 bases removed from V and 3 bases from J, the gap between germline ends came to 10 bases. Assay: immunoSEQ multiplex PCR; the TCRdb copy retains only in-frame clones and omits some. The data hold hundreds of thousands of clones, with approximately 86% observed a single time. The data originate from a study of blood T cell repertoires in COVID-19. The wider study: Nucleic acid was either cDNA or gDNA, and it came from T cells, B-cell-depleted T cells, or PBMCs.

Material for sequencing was PBMCs or T cells enriched from blood (not recorded which). V gene TRBV5-5 combines with J gene TRBJ2-7; D remains ambiguous. This sequence originates from a woman aged 55 to 70 who had recovered from COVID-19. The CDR3 nucleotides read TGTGCCAGCAGCTCAAACTCGGGCTACGAGCAGTACTTC. This codes for CASSSNSGYEQYF.